This passage covers 31 T cell receptor beta chains from one sample sequenced in a study of cytomegalovirus exposure and HLA in healthy donors. Produced via immunoSEQ multiplex PCR; TCRdb's table is partial and in-frame only. The sample shows about 110,000 clones, approximately 90% of them seen only once. The sequenced sample was PBMCs. These receptors all come from a woman aged 18-35 years in good health and CMV-seronegative.

This clone was recorded a few times. The CDR3 loop reads CASSEETGGNTEAFF. CDR3 nucleotide sequence: TGTGCCAGCAGTGAGGAGACAGGGGGCAACACTGAAGCTTTCTTT. The V and J genes are TRBV6-1 and TRBJ1-1; 10 bases agree with TRBD1. Trimming cost V 3 bases and J 2 bases; bases outside gene matches: 3. Germline CDR1 is MNHNS and CDR2 is SASEGT. This CDR3 has 15 residues.

The chain uses TRBV27 and TRBJ2-1; TRBD1 agrees at 10 bases. CDR1 and CDR2 from the germline V gene are MNHEY and SMNVEV (reference sequence). V shed 1 base, J shed 6 bases, and the junction held 6 bases outside the gene matches. The CDR3 runs 16 residues. CDR3 loop: CASSLWDRGLGNEQFF. Written as DNA, the CDR3 is TGTGCCAGCAGTTTATGGGACAGGGGCCTGGGCAATGAGCAGTTCTTC.

This chain connects TRBV13 to TRBJ2-3; D is unresolved. Trimming shortened V by 3 bases and J by 0 bases, and 10 bases separated the two germline ends. Germline lookup yields CDR1 PRHDT and CDR2 FYEKMQ (reference sequence). This CDR3 comprises 15 residues. The CDR3 loop is CASSLLPSSTDTQYF. The CDR3, as DNA: TGTGCCAGCAGCTTGTTACCCAGTAGCACAGATACGCAGTATTTT.

The chain is built from TRBV27 and TRBJ2-7; D possibly corresponds to TRBD1 (5 bases). The CDR3 spans 14 residues. The V end was cut by 6 bases, the J end by 8 bases, with 20 bases between. CDR1 MNHEY and CDR2 SMNVEV come from the germline V gene (reference sequence). The CDR3 region is CASRTQGWALKQYF. The CDR3 DNA sequence: TGTGCCAGCAGAACGCAGGGTTGGGCACTCAAGCAGTACTTC.

The chain combines TRBV2 with TRBJ1-2; 7 bases are shared with TRBD1. The CDR3 runs 16 residues. V trimming: 5 bases; J trimming: 4 bases; junction bases outside the gene matches: 13. Germline V gives CDR1 SNHLY, CDR2 FYNNEI. The CDR3 region has the DNA TGTGCCAGCAGTCGGTCAGGGGGTGAGGGTGGCTATGGCTACACCTTC. Encoded protein: CASSRSGGEGGYGYTF.

In regard to this clone: The germline gene is not matched at one end of the junction; a read error may be the cause. The J gene is TRBJ2-3, the V gene TRBV7-7; 11 nucleotides line up with TRBD2. CDR3 length equals 14 residues. Per the germline V gene, CDR1 is SSHAT and CDR2 is FNYEAQ (reference sequence). The CDR3, as DNA: TGTGCTAGCAGCCTTAGCGGGGGGGCAGGCACGCAGTATTTT. Translated, it gives CASSLSGGAGTQYF.

This rearrangement joins TRBV6-1 to TRBJ1-5; D possibly corresponds to TRBD1 (5 bases). Germline CDR1 MNHNS, CDR2 SASEGT. The CDR3 is 14 amino acids. Trimming stripped 2 bases from V and 6 bases from J, with 11 bases between. CDR3: CASSERGSSQPQHF. For the CDR3, the DNA is TGTGCCAGCAGTGAACGGGGGTCGAGTCAGCCCCAGCATTTT.

The rearrangement links TRBV28 to TRBJ2-7; no clear D. Germline V gene lookup returns CDR1 MDHEN and CDR2 SYDVKM. This CDR3 has 13 amino acids. V lost 6 bases, J lost 2 bases, and 11 bases lay in between. Here the CDR3 DNA reads TGTGCCAGCAGCCAGGTGGTCCCCTACGAGCAGTACTTC. This gives the protein CASSQVVPYEQYF. Filled out from reference TRBV28 and TRBJ2-7, the complete variable domain reads DVKVTQSSRYLVKRTGEKVFLECVQDMDHENMFWYRQDPGLGLRLIYFSYDVKMKEKGDIPEGYSVSREKKERFSLILESASTNQTSMYLCASSQVVPYEQYFGPGTRLTVT.

This chain uses TRBV11-3 with TRBJ2-7; 7 bases are a match to TRBD1. Germline loops: CDR1 SGHNT, CDR2 YENEEA. V dropped 2 bases and J dropped 2; count of bases not matched to a gene: 6. The CDR3 extends over 15 amino acids. CDR3 sequence (DNA): TGTGCCAGCAGCTTATATGCAGGGGGTCCCTACGAGCAGTACTTC. This gives the protein CASSLYAGGPYEQYF.

The chain links TRBV6-1 to TRBJ1-6, with 9 nucleotides matching TRBD1. Germline assignment: CDR1 MNHNS and CDR2 SASEGT. V lost 2 bases and J lost 9; bases outside the gene matches: 8. The length of the CDR3 is 16 residues. The CDR3 is CASSELTGGDGSPLHF. The CDR3 nucleotides read TGTGCCAGCAGTGAACTTACAGGGGGCGATGGTTCACCCCTCCACTTT.

The gene calls are TRBV4-1 and TRBJ1-4; D might be TRBD1 (6 bases). The germline V gene encodes CDR1 MGHRA and CDR2 YSYEKL. The CDR3 has 14 residues. With 2 bases removed from V and 6 bases from J, the gap between germline ends came to 10 bases. CDR3 sequence: CASSQRGIDEKLFF. CDR3 DNA: TGCGCCAGCAGCCAAAGGGGGATCGATGAAAAACTGTTTTTT.

V gene TRBV4-1 combines with J gene TRBJ1-1; D is unclear. CDR1 is MGHRA, CDR2 YSYEKL, per germline. The CDR3 is 15 residues long. The V gene lost 0 bases and the J gene lost 0 bases, with 8 bases spanning the gap. This chain's CDR3 is CASSQDPGMNTEAFF. The CDR3 nucleotides are TGCGCCAGCAGCCAAGACCCAGGTATGAACACTGAAGCTTTCTTT.

The CDR3 spells CASSPPGSEQYF. The CDR3 region has the DNA TGTGCCAGCAGCCCCCCCGGGAGCGAGCAGTACTTC. This chain links TRBV28 with TRBJ2-7; TRBD2 is a possible D gene (6 bases). The CDR3 contains 12 residues. CDR1 and CDR2 from the germline V gene are MDHEN and SYDVKM. V lost 6 bases, J lost 6 bases, and 12 bases lay in between.

The rearrangement joins TRBV27 to TRBJ1-1; no clear D. This CDR3 has 13 amino acids. From germline, CDR1 is MNHEY and CDR2 SMNVEV (reference sequence). Trimming shortened V by 3 bases and J by 6 bases, and 11 bases separated the two germline ends. The CDR3 region has the DNA TGTGCCAGCAGTTTGTTAATGTTTTCTGAAGCTTTCTTT. This sequence encodes CASSLLMFSEAFF.

CDR3 sequence: CASRDDRARKLFF. CDR3 in DNA: TGTGCCAGCAGGGACGACAGGGCGCGCAAACTGTTTTTT. J is TRBJ1-4 and V is TRBV6-6, with 7 bases identical to TRBD1. V dropped 6 bases and J dropped 11; count of bases not matched to a gene: 9. CDR1 is MNHNY and CDR2 is SVGAGI in the germline V gene (reference sequence). The CDR3 sequence is 13 residues long.

V usage is TRBV4-1 and J usage is TRBJ1-4, with 8 bases that match TRBD1. Germline CDR1 MGHRA, CDR2 YSYEKL. CDR3 size: 15 residues. V was clipped by 4 bases and J by 3 bases; unmatched bases: 4. The CDR3 region is CASSRTGGSNEKLFF. CDR3 nucleotide sequence: TGCGCCAGCAGCCGCACAGGGGGGTCTAATGAAAAACTGTTTTTT.

CDR3 sequence reads: CASSEGAGVGYTF. CDR3 DNA: TGTGCCAGCAGTGAAGGGGCAGGGGTAGGCTACACCTTC. The chain uses TRBV2 and TRBJ1-2; D is possibly TRBD1 (6 bases). V was cut by 1 base and J by 8 bases, with 11 bases left in between. Germline-derived CDR1 and CDR2 are SNHLY and FYNNEI. The CDR3 contains 13 residues.

The rearrangement uses TRBV7-9 and TRBJ2-7; 13 bases match TRBD2. The V segment lost 4 bases and the J segment 2 bases; nucleotides outside the gene matches: 5. The CDR3 length is 16 residues. The V gene's germline CDR1 is SEHNR and CDR2 FQNEAQ (reference sequence). The DNA for the CDR3 is TGTGCCAGCAGCTCGTGGACTAGCGGGGGTACCTACGAGCAGTACTTC. As protein: CASSSWTSGGTYEQYF.

The chain employs TRBV30 and TRBJ2-7, with TRBD2 identical over 7 bases. CDR1 is GTSNPN, CDR2 SVGIG, per germline (reference sequence). The CDR3 extends over 15 amino acids. With 6 bases clipped from V and 2 bases from J, the junction kept 13 bases outside the gene matches. CDR3 in amino acids: CACGGRSGIPYEQYF. CDR3 bases: TGTGCCTGTGGTGGGAGAAGCGGGATCCCCTACGAGCAGTACTTC.

The CDR3 nucleotides read TGCGCCAGCAGCCAAGATGGGGGACAGGGGGCAAACTATGGCTACACCTTC. Residues: CASSQDGGQGANYGYTF. The chain couples TRBV4-1 to TRBJ1-2; 12 nucleotides align to TRBD1. V lost 0 bases, J lost 2 bases, and 4 bases stayed unmatched. This CDR3 has 17 amino acids. Germline V gene lookup returns CDR1 MGHRA and CDR2 YSYEKL.

This rearrangement joins TRBV27 to TRBJ2-5; 7 positions match TRBD1. The CDR3 loop spans 14 amino acids. Germline V gene sequence: CDR1 MNHEY, CDR2 SMNVEV (reference sequence). The V and J ends lost 4 bases and 2 bases, in that order; junction bases with no gene match: 4. The CDR3 sequence: CASSSQQGQETQYF. The CDR3 bases are TGTGCCAGCAGTTCACAACAGGGGCAAGAGACCCAGTACTTC.

This rearrangement joins TRBV20-1 to TRBJ2-7; D is unresolved. Germline loops: CDR1 DFQATT, CDR2 SNEGSKA (reference sequence). The length of the CDR3 is 11 residues. Trimming pared 5 bases from V and 9 bases from J, leaving 14 bases between. CDR3 DNA sequence: TGCAGTGCTCCTGACCCATCGGGGCAGTACTTC. Translating it yields CSAPDPSGQYF.

In its sample, this clone was seen once. V gene TRBV29-1 combines with J gene TRBJ1-5; D call uncertain. Germline-derived CDR1 and CDR2 are SQVTM and ANQGSEA. The CDR3 covers 13 residues. V was cut by 4 bases and J by 0 bases, with 7 bases left in between. CDR3 amino acids: CSVGGYSNQPQHF. CDR3 nucleotide sequence: TGCAGCGTTGGCGGGTATAGCAATCAGCCCCAGCATTTT.

This chain joins TRBV5-8 and TRBJ2-7; 7 bases match TRBD1. CDR1 is SGHTS, CDR2 YDEGEE, per germline. CDR3 length equals 15 residues. The V and J ends lost 3 bases and 3 bases, in that order; junction bases with no gene match: 9. This CDR3 reads CASSSVGQNYYEQYF. CDR3 nucleotide sequence: TGTGCCAGCAGCTCAGTGGGACAGAATTACTACGAGCAGTACTTC.

The genes are TRBV19 and TRBJ1-5; no definite D call. Trimming took 2 bases from V and 0 from J, leaving 14 bases between them. CDR1 LNHDA and CDR2 SQIVND come from the germline V gene (reference sequence). CDR3 length equals 17 residues. The CDR3, as DNA: TGTGCCAGTAGTATATTGTCCGTCACAGCTAGCAATCAGCCCCAGCATTTT. Translation: CASSILSVTASNQPQHF.

The genes are TRBV27 and TRBJ1-5, with 8 bases lining up with TRBD1. This CDR3 comprises 15 residues. Germline assignment: CDR1 MNHEY and CDR2 SMNVEV (reference sequence). Unmatched junction bases numbered 10, after V lost 5 bases and J lost 7 bases. The CDR3 spells CASSPRGQALQPQHF. The CDR3 DNA follows: TGTGCCAGCAGTCCCCGGGGACAGGCTCTCCAGCCCCAGCATTTT.

V gene TRBV28 combines with J gene TRBJ1-1; 9 bases are shared with TRBD1. Germline CDR1 MDHEN, CDR2 SYDVKM. The V and J ends lost 4 bases and 0 bases, in that order; junction bases with no gene match: 9. This CDR3 region has 17 residues. This CDR3 reads CASSSAGTGWMNTEAFF. The CDR3 DNA sequence: TGTGCCAGCAGTTCAGCAGGGACAGGGTGGATGAACACTGAAGCTTTCTTT.

The table lists this clone with a count of one. The chain uses TRBV6-5 and TRBJ1-2, with 9 positions matching TRBD1. V gave up 5 bases and J gave up 4 bases; unmatched junction bases: 5. This CDR3 spans 14 amino acids. Germline values: CDR1 MNHEY, CDR2 SVGAGI. The CDR3 coding sequence is TGTGCCAGCAGTACCCGGGACAGGGCCTATGGCTACACCTTC. Translating gives CASSTRDRAYGYTF.

J is TRBJ2-6 and V is TRBV6-5; D perhaps matches TRBD1 (6 bases). The CDR3 runs to 15 residues. Trimming cost V 4 bases and J 4 bases, with 11 bases left between them. The germline V gene encodes CDR1 MNHEY and CDR2 SVGAGI. The DNA for the CDR3 is TGTGCCAGCAGTTCAGGGGTCTCCGGGGCCAACGTCCTGACTTTC. It codes for CASSSGVSGANVLTF.

V gene TRBV7-2 combines with J gene TRBJ2-3; 7 nucleotides match TRBD2. The ends lost 0 bases at V and 3 bases at J; junction bases unmatched: 0. The germline V gene has CDR1 SGHTA and CDR2 FQGNSA. This CDR3 has 14 residues. The DNA for the CDR3 is TGTGCCAGCAGCTTAGCGGGGGGGACAGATACGCAGTATTTT. As protein: CASSLAGGTDTQYF.

This clone was seen only once. The J gene is TRBJ1-2, the V gene TRBV6-5; 8 bases match TRBD1. CDR1 is MNHEY and CDR2 is SVGAGI in the germline V gene. The CDR3 totals 15 residues. J was trimmed by 4 bases and V by 6 bases; bases with no gene match: 10. The CDR3 spells CASSHGQGLSYGYTF. The CDR3 bases are TGTGCCAGCAGCCATGGACAGGGCCTGTCCTATGGCTACACCTTC.